Below, 17 T cell receptor beta chains from the same sample are listed, as sequenced in a study of cytomegalovirus exposure and HLA in healthy donors (dated by TCRdb to the late 2010s). Library preparation was by the immunoSEQ multiplex PCR assay. A mixture of 60 forward primers for TCR Vbeta segments and 13 reverse primers for TCR Jbeta segments was used in the multiplex PCR. TCRdb mirrors the immuneACCESS table, restricted to in-frame sequences. Some clones are absent from its copies; in checked studies, under half trace to an unresolved V gene, and the reason for the others is unknown. This sample is represented by over 85,000 clones; approximately 78% of them were singletons. 1.3% of the sample lies in the top ten. The sequenced sample was PBMCs. The receptors stem from a woman aged 25-40 years in good health and CMV-seronegative.

CDR3 sequence reads: CASRLGLPGETQYF. CDR3 nucleotide sequence: TGTGCCAGCAGATTGGGCCTCCCTGGGGAGACCCAGTACTTC. The genes are TRBV6-6 and TRBJ2-5; D is unclear. The V gene lost 6 bases and the J gene lost 5 bases, with 16 bases spanning the gap. The CDR3 length is 14 residues. CDR1 and CDR2 from the germline V gene are MNHNY and SVGAGI (reference sequence).

This clone was picked up one time. The rearrangement uses TRBV11-2 and TRBJ2-7; the match to TRBD1 covers 7 bases. Germline V gene data show CDR1 as SGHAT and CDR2 as FQNNGV. The CDR3 runs to 16 residues. V shed 3 bases and J 2 bases; nucleotides not matched to a gene: 10. The CDR3 region has the DNA TGTGCCAGCAGCTTTTGGACAGGACCTCGAGCCTACGAGCAGTACTTC. Amino acids: CASSFWTGPRAYEQYF.

The chain links TRBV5-4 to TRBJ1-1; D is uncertain. The CDR3 loop spans 11 amino acids. Trimming pared 10 bases from V and 1 base from J, leaving 8 bases between. Germline V CDR1 and CDR2: SGHNT, YYREEE (reference sequence). The CDR3 region has the DNA TGTGCCGCGTTCGAGAACACTGAAGCTTTCTTT. This codes for CAAFENTEAFF.

This chain uses TRBV4-1 with TRBJ1-3; 7 bases align to TRBD1. Trimming cost V 2 bases and J 0 bases; bases outside gene matches: 4. CDR3 length equals 16 residues. From germline, CDR1 is MGHRA and CDR2 YSYEKL. CDR3 bases: TGCGCCAGCAGCCAACCCCGGACAGGCTCTGGAAACACCATATATTTT. Amino acid sequence: CASSQPRTGSGNTIYF.

V is TRBV13 and J is TRBJ2-7; 7 bases line up with TRBD1. Germline trimming cut 5 bases from V and 7 bases from J; bases unmatched to any gene: 8. There are 13 residues in the CDR3. Germline CDR1 is PRHDT and CDR2 is FYEKMQ (reference sequence). In nucleotides, the CDR3 is TGTGCCAGCAGCCTCAGAGGGGGCAATGAGCAGTACTTC. Its protein product is CASSLRGGNEQYF.

The gene calls are TRBV13 and TRBJ1-1, with D possibly being TRBD1 (5 bases). V lost 8 bases and J 4 bases, leaving 14 bases between the germline ends. CDR1 and CDR2 (germline): PRHDT, FYEKMQ (reference sequence). The CDR3 spans 13 residues. For the CDR3, the DNA is TGTGCCAGCGCGGGAGGGGCTGGCACTGAAGCTTTCTTT. It codes for CASAGGAGTEAFF.

The chain uses TRBV6-6 and TRBJ1-2; possible D gene TRBD1, 6 bases. The CDR3 runs 16 residues. The germline V and J ends were trimmed by 5 bases and 0 bases, with 16 bases remaining between them. CDR1 and CDR2 from the germline V gene are MNHNY and SVGAGI (reference sequence). CDR3 loop: CASSHTGTLPNYGYTF. Here the CDR3 DNA reads TGTGCCAGCAGTCATACCGGGACACTCCCTAACTATGGCTACACCTTC.

The chain carries TRBV18 and TRBJ1-1; D might be TRBD1 (6 bases). V lost 8 bases and J lost 2, with 12 bases in between. Germline V gene sequence: CDR1 KGHSH, CDR2 LQKENI. This CDR3 is 13 amino acids long. The CDR3 sequence: CASTTDSNTEAFF. The DNA for the CDR3 is TGTGCCAGCACTACGGACAGTAACACTGAAGCTTTCTTT.

The chain has TRBV6-5 and TRBJ2-1; tentatively, D is TRBD2 (7 bases). This CDR3 comprises 15 residues. Trimming shortened V by 6 bases and J by 4 bases, and 16 bases separated the two germline ends. Germline assignment: CDR1 MNHEY and CDR2 SVGAGI. In DNA form, the CDR3 reads TGTGCCAGCAGGTCGGGGGGCGCTGAATACAATGAGCAGTTCTTC. This codes for CASRSGGAEYNEQFF.

This sequence joins TRBV15 and TRBJ1-2, with 9 bases aligning to TRBD1. The CDR3 runs to 17 residues. Losses at the gene ends were 3 bases for V and 8 bases for J; bases not matched to a gene: 16. CDR1 and CDR2 from the germline V gene are LNHNV and YYDKDF (reference sequence). The CDR3 reads CATSRKQGAQTSLGYTF. CDR3 bases: TGTGCCACCAGCAGGAAACAGGGGGCGCAAACCTCCTTAGGCTACACCTTC.

This chain uses TRBV4-3 with TRBJ2-1; possible D gene TRBD2, 5 bases. Germline CDR1 and CDR2: LGHNA and YSLEER. The V and J ends lost 0 bases and 9 bases respectively, with 15 bases between them. The CDR3 length is 15 residues. DNA of the CDR3: TGCGCCAGCAGCCAAGATCAAGCGGAACCACGTGAGCAGTTCTTC. Its translation: CASSQDQAEPREQFF.

The chain has TRBV29-1 and TRBJ2-1; possibly TRBD2 for D (7 bases). V was cut by 6 bases and J by 2 bases, with 14 bases left in between. CDR1 is SQVTM, CDR2 ANQGSEA, per germline. The CDR3 contains 14 residues. DNA of the CDR3: TGCAGCGTGAGAGCGGGACAAACCTACAATGAGCAGTTCTTC. Protein sequence: CSVRAGQTYNEQFF.

The chain links TRBV27 to TRBJ2-2; TRBD2 might be the D (5 bases). In germline, CDR1 is MNHEY, CDR2 SMNVEV (reference sequence). V lost 7 bases and J 1 base, leaving 10 bases between the germline ends. This CDR3 has 14 amino acids. The CDR3 DNA reads TGTGCCAGCACCCTCGAGGGGAACACCGGGGAGCTGTTTTTT. Residues: CASTLEGNTGELFF.

The chain couples TRBV6-5 to TRBJ2-3; maybe TRBD1 (5 bases). Germline loops: CDR1 MNHEY, CDR2 SVGAGI. The ends were cut back, 0 bases at V and 6 bases at J, with 10 bases in the middle. This CDR3 spans 14 amino acids. The CDR3 spells CASSYSGQEDTQYF. The CDR3, as DNA: TGTGCCAGCAGTTACTCGGGGCAGGAGGATACGCAGTATTTT.

This chain links TRBV2 with TRBJ1-5; perhaps TRBD1 as D (5 bases). The germline V and J ends were trimmed by 1 base and 7 bases, with 14 bases remaining between them. The CDR3 extends over 15 amino acids. Looked up from germline, CDR1 is SNHLY and CDR2 is FYNNEI. CDR3 sequence: CASSEGGVGIQPQHF. CDR3 coding DNA: TGTGCCAGCAGTGAAGGGGGGGTGGGGATACAGCCCCAGCATTTT. The full variable domain, with the rest looked up from reference TRBV2 and TRBJ1-5, is EPEVTQTPSHQVTQMGQEVILRCVPISNHLYFYWYRQILGQKVEFLVSFYNNEISEKSEIFDDQFSVERPDGSNFTLKIRSTKLEDSAMYFCASSEGGVGIQPQHFGDGTRLSIL.

The V and J genes are TRBV30 and TRBJ2-5; D gene unclear. This CDR3 region has 11 residues. V lost 2 bases and J lost 3, with 4 bases in between. CDR1 and CDR2 from the germline V gene are GTSNPN and SVGIG (reference sequence). This CDR3 is CAWSPKETQYF. CDR3 in DNA: TGTGCCTGGAGTCCCAAAGAGACCCAGTACTTC. Supplemented by reference TRBV30 and TRBJ2-5, the full variable domain reads SQTIHQWPATLVQPVGSPLSLECTVEGTSNPNLYWYRQAAGRGLQLLFYSVGIGQISSEVPQNLSASRPQDRQFILSSKKLLLSDSGFYLCAWSPKETQYFGPGTRLLVL.

V and J are TRBV4-1 and TRBJ1-1, with 8 positions matching TRBD1. Looked up from germline, CDR1 is MGHRA and CDR2 is YSYEKL. The junction had 3 bases not matched to a gene; V was cut back by 1 base and J by 8 bases. The CDR3 loop spans 13 amino acids. This CDR3 is CASSQGQGSEAFF. CDR3 in DNA: TGCGCCAGCAGCCAAGGACAGGGGTCCGAAGCTTTCTTT.